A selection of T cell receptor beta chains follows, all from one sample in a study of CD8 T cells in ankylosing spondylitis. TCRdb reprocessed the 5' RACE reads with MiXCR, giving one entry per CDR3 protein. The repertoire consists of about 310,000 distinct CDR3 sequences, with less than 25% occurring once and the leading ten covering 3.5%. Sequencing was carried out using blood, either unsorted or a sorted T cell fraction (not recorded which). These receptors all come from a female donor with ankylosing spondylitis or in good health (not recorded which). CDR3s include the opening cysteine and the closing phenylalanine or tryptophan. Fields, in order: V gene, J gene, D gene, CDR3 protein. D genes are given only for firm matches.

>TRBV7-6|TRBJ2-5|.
CASSLATEETQYF
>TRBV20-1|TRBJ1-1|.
CSARPPPGHTEAFF
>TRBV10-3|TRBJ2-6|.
CAISTRTWANVLTF
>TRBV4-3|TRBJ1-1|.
CASSTHRVTEAFF
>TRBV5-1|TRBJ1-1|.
CASSLTTGGYEAFF
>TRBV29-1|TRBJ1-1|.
CSARSRRNTEAFF
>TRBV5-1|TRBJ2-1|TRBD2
CASSWSGTTNEQFF
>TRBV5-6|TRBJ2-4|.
CASSALRAKNIQYF
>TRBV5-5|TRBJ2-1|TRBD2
CASSPRLAGGPRNEQFF
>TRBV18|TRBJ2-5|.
CASSPNEGTFGETQYF
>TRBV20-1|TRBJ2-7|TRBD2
CSARDLGGSKQYF
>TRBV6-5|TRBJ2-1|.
CASSYSKVRDLKDEQFF
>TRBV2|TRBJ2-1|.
CASSALRLSRTEQFF
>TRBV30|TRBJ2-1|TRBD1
CAWDGQGAINEQFF
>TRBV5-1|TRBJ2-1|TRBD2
CASSYSGSAYNEQFF
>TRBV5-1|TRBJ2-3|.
CASSFGPPEDTQYF
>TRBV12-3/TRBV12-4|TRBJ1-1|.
CASSFGIQGGTEAFF
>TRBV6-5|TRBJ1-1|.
CASSYFKHRNTEAFF
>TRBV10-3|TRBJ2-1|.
CAIGKPGSNEQFF
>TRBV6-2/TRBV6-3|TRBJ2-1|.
CASSLGEWHEQFF
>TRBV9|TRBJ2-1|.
CASSPRSGSASRNEQFF
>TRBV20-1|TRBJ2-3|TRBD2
CSAPGSGNTDTQYF
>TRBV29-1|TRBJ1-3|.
CSAVRTGNTIYF
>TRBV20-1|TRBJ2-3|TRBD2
CSAIPAVAGGPDTQYF
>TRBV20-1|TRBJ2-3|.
CSARDPNPERGTDTQYF
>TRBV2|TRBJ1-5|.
CASSVLQISSNQPQHF
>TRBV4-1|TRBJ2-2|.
CASSQDQHSGELFF
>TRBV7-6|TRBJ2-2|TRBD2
CASSSRWLAGVGGELFF
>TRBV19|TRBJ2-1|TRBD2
CASRKTSGSTYNEQFF
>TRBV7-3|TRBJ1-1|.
CASSGGRNTEAFF
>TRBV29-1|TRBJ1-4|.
CSVEVNEKLFF